This T cell receptor beta chain is drawn from a study of blood T cell repertoires in COVID-19. Study overall: Samples taken during acute and convalescent COVID-19 were collected in the United States, Italy and Spain. Sources were T cells, B-cell-depleted T cells, or PBMCs; the material itself was cDNA or gDNA.

The V and J ends lost 0 bases and 4 bases respectively, with 7 bases between them. Germline CDR1 MNHEY, CDR2 SVGAGI. This CDR3 comprises 14 residues. Original analysis: Researchers report that nucleated cell counts were estimated from reference gene primer amplification. Data came from immunoSEQ multiplex PCR; TCRdb stores just in-frame clones and leaves some out. V, J and clone size reflect that table, while D and trimming were determined from the DNA. The sample consists of 400,000 to 450,000 clones, approximately 91% of them appearing once. Seattle patients were enrolled while actively infected and followed longitudinally.

This chain links TRBV6-5 with TRBJ1-5; no clear D gene. The material sequenced was peripheral blood. This receptor was identified in a middle-aged woman with COVID-19, enrolled during active disease. CDR3 region: CASSYSRDNQPQHF. For the CDR3, the DNA is TGTGCCAGCAGTTACTCGAGGGATAATCAGCCCCAGCATTTT.